The 22 T cell receptor beta chains in this list originate from one sample, sequenced in a study of blood T cell repertoires in COVID-19. Assay used: immunoSEQ multiplex PCR; TCRdb lists only in-frame clones, some missing. The repertoire holds tens of thousands of clones, with approximately 84% as singletons. Sequencing used peripheral blood. The receptors come from a middle-aged man with active COVID-19.

V is TRBV21-1 and J is TRBJ1-1; the table's D call, TRBD1, has no DNA check behind it. TRBV21-1 is a pseudogene locus. The length of the CDR3 is 14 residues. CDR3 sequence: CASRGTAVNTEAFF. The CDR3 bases are TGTGCCAGCAGGGGGACAGCAGTGAACACTGAAGCTTTCTTT.

This clone was counted only a few times. The chain has TRBV14 and TRBJ2-7, with D perhaps TRBD1 (5 bases). The V gene's germline CDR1 is SGHDN and CDR2 FVKESK. The CDR3 is made up of 15 amino acids. V shed 6 bases and J shed 0 bases, with 15 bases lying between them. The CDR3: CASSPTTGFSYEQYF. The DNA for the CDR3 is TGTGCCAGCAGTCCAACTACAGGTTTCTCCTACGAGCAGTACTTC.

The chain couples TRBV28 to TRBJ1-5, with TRBD1 matching over 7 bases. This CDR3 comprises 17 residues. Germline-derived CDR1 and CDR2 are MDHEN and SYDVKM. CDR3 sequence reads: CVTTTRQGVYSNQPQHF. In nucleotides, the CDR3 is TGTGTCACAACGACCCGACAGGGAGTCTATAGCAATCAGCCCCAGCATTTT.

The chain has TRBV9 and TRBJ2-5; 11 bases match TRBD2. The germline V gene has CDR1 SGDLS and CDR2 YYNGEE. The CDR3 runs to 14 residues. V dropped 5 bases and J dropped 3; count of bases not matched to a gene: 3. The CDR3 spells CASSALAGEETQYF. The CDR3 DNA sequence: TGTGCCAGCAGTGCACTAGCGGGGGAAGAGACCCAGTACTTC.

The rearrangement uses TRBV4-3 and TRBJ1-2; D gene uncertain. Germline CDR1 and CDR2: LGHNA and YSLEER. The ends were cut back, 0 bases at V and 0 bases at J, with 8 bases in the middle. CDR3 length equals 15 residues. DNA of the CDR3: TGCGCCAGCAGCCAAGAGGTCACAGCTAACTATGGCTACACCTTC. Its protein product is CASSQEVTANYGYTF.

This chain uses TRBV18 with TRBJ1-4, with 8 bases aligning to TRBD1. CDR3 length: 15 residues. V lost 3 bases and J lost 3; bases outside the gene matches: 3. Germline CDR1 KGHSH, CDR2 LQKENI. For the CDR3, the DNA is TGTGCCAGCTCACCCACAGGGGGTGCTAATGAAAAACTGTTTTTT. Protein product: CASSPTGGANEKLFF. The whole variable domain, filled in from reference TRBV18 and TRBJ1-4, reads NAGVMQNPRHLVRRRGQEARLRCSPMKGHSHVYWYRQLPEEGLKFMVYLQKENIIDESGMPKERFSAEFPKEGPSILRIQQVVRGDSAAYFCASSPTGGANEKLFFGSGTQLSVL.

The rearrangement links TRBV4-2 to TRBJ2-7, with a possible D match to TRBD2 (6 bases). The CDR3 spans 15 residues. V was clipped by 0 bases and J by 2 bases, with 11 bases between them. Germline CDR1 LGHNA, CDR2 YNFKEQ. The CDR3 DNA follows: TGTGCCAGCAGCCAAGATCTGGGGGGAGCCTACGAGCAGTACTTC. Amino acid sequence: CASSQDLGGAYEQYF.

The sample holds a few counts of this clone. J is TRBJ1-1 and V is TRBV5-1; 11 bases are shared with TRBD1. This CDR3 has 15 amino acids. The V segment lost 5 bases and the J segment 1 base; nucleotides outside the gene matches: 4. CDR1 SGHRS and CDR2 YFSETQ come from the germline V gene. The CDR3 here is CASRGQGAANTEAFF. DNA of the CDR3: TGCGCCAGCAGAGGACAGGGGGCGGCGAACACTGAAGCTTTCTTT.

This clone was seen a handful of times. The chain uses TRBV6-5 and TRBJ1-1, with D unresolved. Germline V gives CDR1 MNHEY, CDR2 SVGAGI. This CDR3 has 13 residues. The germline V and J ends were trimmed by 6 bases and 0 bases, with 8 bases remaining between them. CDR3 loop: CASRVTVNTEAFF. As DNA, the CDR3 is TGTGCCAGCAGGGTTACAGTGAACACTGAAGCTTTCTTT.

The V and J genes are TRBV7-2 and TRBJ2-5; D is possibly TRBD2 (6 bases). Per germline, CDR1 SGHTA and CDR2 FQGNSA. The V gene lost 4 bases and the J gene lost 1 base, with 16 bases spanning the gap. The CDR3 has 16 amino acids. The CDR3 DNA reads TGTGCCAGCAGCTCCCTAGGCCTAGCGACCCAAGAGACCCAGTACTTC. It yields the protein CASSSLGLATQETQYF. Full variable domain (missing parts from reference TRBV7-2 and TRBJ2-5): GAGVSQSPSNKVTEKGKDVELRCDPISGHTALYWYRQSLGQGLEFLIYFQGNSAPDKSGLPSDRFSAERTGGSVSTLTIQRTQQEDSAVYLCASSSLGLATQETQYFGPGTRLLVL.

A single count supports this clone. The chain recombines TRBV7-8 with TRBJ1-5; 7 nucleotides line up with TRBD1. With V trimmed by 1 base and J by 6 bases, 6 bases remained unmatched. This CDR3 has 15 residues. CDR1 is SGHVS and CDR2 is FQNEAQ in the germline V gene. CDR3 sequence: CASSLVNRGSQPQHF. CDR3 in DNA: TGTGCCAGCAGCTTAGTAAACAGGGGATCTCAGCCCCAGCATTTT.

The genes are TRBV12-5 and TRBJ2-2, with D unresolved. CDR3 length: 14 residues. Trimming cost V 2 bases and J 3 bases, with 7 bases left between them. CDR1 is LGHNT and CDR2 is FRNRAP in the germline V gene. The CDR3 sequence is CASGLLPDTGELFF. CDR3 nucleotide sequence: TGTGCTAGTGGTTTGCTCCCTGACACCGGGGAGCTGTTTTTT.

The chain uses TRBV29-1 and TRBJ1-2; TRBD1 aligns across 7 bases. This CDR3 comprises 12 residues. Germline CDR1 reads SQVTM; CDR2 reads ANQGSEA. Trimming removed 6 bases from V and 8 bases from J; junction bases left unmatched: 9. The CDR3 bases are TGCAGCGTCTCGACAGGGTTAGGAGGCTACACCTTC. Translation gives CSVSTGLGGYTF.

This clone was counted a single time. This chain connects TRBV6-6 to TRBJ1-5; the D is unclear. The V end was cut by 7 bases, the J end by 5 bases, with 9 bases between. This CDR3 is built from 12 residues. Per germline, CDR1 MNHNY and CDR2 SVGAGI (reference sequence). The CDR3, as DNA: TGTGCCAGCAAGGTGGAGGATCAGCCCCAGCATTTT. Translation: CASKVEDQPQHF.

CDR3 region: CASSQRTGFNEKLFF. For the CDR3, the DNA is TGTGCCAGCAGCCAAAGGACAGGGTTTAATGAAAAACTGTTTTTT. J is TRBJ1-4 and V is TRBV14, with 8 nucleotides matching TRBD1. The CDR3 extends over 15 amino acids. Germline CDR1 and CDR2: SGHDN and FVKESK. V was pared by 2 bases and J by 4 bases, with 3 bases of the junction left unmatched.

The rearrangement uses TRBV6-6 and TRBJ2-5; 8 bases match TRBD2. The CDR3 is made up of 17 amino acids. The germline V gene encodes CDR1 MNHNY and CDR2 SVGAGI (reference sequence). The V gene end was trimmed by 5 bases and the J gene end by 0 bases; junction bases not matched to a gene: 11. CDR3 coding DNA: TGTGCCAGCAGTCCGGGGCGGAGCGGGAGAAACCAAGAGACCCAGTACTTC. It specifies CASSPGRSGRNQETQYF.

V usage is TRBV27 and J usage is TRBJ1-1, with 8 bases lining up with TRBD1. The V segment lost 6 bases and the J segment 0 bases; nucleotides outside the gene matches: 3. In germline, CDR1 is MNHEY, CDR2 SMNVEV (reference sequence). This CDR3 has 14 residues. CDR3 nucleotide sequence: TGTGCCAGCAGACTACAGGGGGTGAACACTGAAGCTTTCTTT. It codes for CASRLQGVNTEAFF.

This clone was seen only once. The chain is built from TRBV30 and TRBJ2-7; 9 positions match TRBD2. Per germline, CDR1 GTSNPN and CDR2 SVGIG (reference sequence). The CDR3 consists of 13 residues. Trimming cost V 5 bases and J 7 bases; bases outside gene matches: 9. CDR3 region: CAWEVAGVGEQYF. The CDR3 DNA sequence: TGTGCCTGGGAGGTAGCGGGAGTAGGGGAGCAGTACTTC.

This clone was seen a single time. The chain has TRBV7-9 and TRBJ2-3; 9 bases are a match to TRBD2. The V segment lost 1 base and the J segment 3 bases; nucleotides outside the gene matches: 5. CDR3 length: 16 amino acids. Germline V CDR1 and CDR2: SEHNR, FQNEAQ (reference sequence). CDR3 in DNA: TGTGCCAGCAGCTTAGGCGGGGGGGCCAGTACAGATACGCAGTATTTT. Translation: CASSLGGGASTDTQYF.

The chain combines TRBV25-1 with TRBJ2-7; tentatively, D is TRBD2 (7 bases). Trimming removed 3 bases from V and 0 bases from J, with 18 bases in between. Germline V gene data show CDR1 as MGHDK and CDR2 as SYGVNS. The CDR3 has 17 residues. The CDR3 nucleotides read TGTGCCAGCAGTGATTTGGGCCCCGGGGGGCTCTCCTACGAGCAGTACTTC. Residues: CASSDLGPGGLSYEQYF.

The V gene is TRBV2, the J gene TRBJ2-2; D possibly corresponds to TRBD2 (5 bases). The V and J ends lost 5 bases and 1 base respectively, with 14 bases between them. The CDR3 covers 16 residues. The V gene's germline CDR1 is SNHLY and CDR2 FYNNEI. The CDR3 bases are TGTGCCAGCAGTTCCGACTACCCCCGGAACACCGGGGAGCTGTTTTTT. Protein product: CASSSDYPRNTGELFF.

This clone has just one count. The chain joins TRBV5-5 to TRBJ2-5; TRBD1 matches at 7 bases. Germline V lookup: CDR1 SGHKS, CDR2 YYEKEE (reference sequence). After removal of 0 bases from V and 4 bases from J, the junction contained 9 bases not matched to a gene. The CDR3 covers 16 residues. CDR3 amino acids: CASSLETGARRETQYF. CDR3 DNA: TGTGCCAGCAGCTTGGAAACAGGGGCCCGTCGAGAGACCCAGTACTTC. Full variable domain (missing parts from reference TRBV5-5 and TRBJ2-5): DAGVTQSPTHLIKTRGQQVTLRCSPISGHKSVSWYQQVLGQGPQFIFQYYEKEERGRGNFPDRFSARQFPNYSSELNVNALLLGDSALYLCASSLETGARRETQYFGPGTRLLVL.